What follows are 25 T cell receptor beta chains derived from one specimen sequenced in a study of T cell responses to AZD1222 COVID-19 vaccine (dated by TCRdb to the early 2020s). Libraries were constructed by the immunoSEQ multiplex PCR assay. What TCRdb holds here is the immuneACCESS table cut down to in-frame rearrangements. Part of the clones is not present; checked against another copy, under half of the missing clones reflect an unresolved V gene, and the others are unexplained. For this sample the table gives 150,000 to 200,000 clones, of which 94% were detected only once. Around 0.66% of the sample is taken by the ten largest. What the time point label conveys for this sample: baseline before first vaccination. The source material was peripheral blood, sampled on day 0 of AZD1222 vaccination. These receptors all stem from an adult in good health.

This clone has just a few counts. For the CDR3, the DNA is TGTGCCAGCAGCCGCGGACTAGTAGGCGAGACCCAGTACTTC. Its translation: CASSRGLVGETQYF. V usage is TRBV27 and J usage is TRBJ2-5; 7 bases align to TRBD2. CDR1 is MNHEY, CDR2 SMNVEV, per germline (reference sequence). J gave up 5 bases and V 6 bases, and 9 bases lay outside the gene matches. CDR3 length equals 14 residues.

This chain connects TRBV7-9 to TRBJ1-6; D is perhaps TRBD1 (6 bases). The CDR3 has 19 amino acids. V was trimmed by 5 bases and J by 9 bases, leaving 29 bases between them. From germline, CDR1 is SEHNR and CDR2 FQNEAQ (reference sequence). The DNA for the CDR3 is TGTGCCAGCAGCCTGTCCCCGGGACAAGGCGCCCAGAGGTCTTCACCCCTCCACTTT. As protein: CASSLSPGQGAQRSSPLHF.

This chain joins TRBV6-5 and TRBJ2-3, with a possible D match to TRBD1 (5 bases). From germline, CDR1 is MNHEY and CDR2 SVGAGI. V shed 8 bases and J shed 1 base, with 7 bases lying between them. This CDR3 has 12 residues. The CDR3 nucleotides are TGTGCCAGCGAAGGGGGCACAGATACGCAGTATTTT. The encoded protein is CASEGGTDTQYF.

The chain employs TRBV6-5 and TRBJ1-3; maybe TRBD1 (6 bases). The germline V gene encodes CDR1 MNHEY and CDR2 SVGAGI. The CDR3 consists of 13 residues. Trimming pared 11 bases from V and 3 bases from J, leaving 14 bases between. The CDR3 nucleotides are TGTGCCCTACAGGGACAAGATGGAAACACCATATATTTT. Its protein product is CALQGQDGNTIYF.

CDR3 sequence reads: CASETGGAPIQPQHF. The CDR3 DNA reads as TGTGCCAGCGAGACAGGGGGGGCACCGATTCAGCCCCAGCATTTT. V and J are TRBV28 and TRBJ1-5, with TRBD1 identical over 9 bases. Looked up from germline, CDR1 is MDHEN and CDR2 is SYDVKM. J was trimmed by 6 bases and V by 8 bases; bases with no gene match: 11. CDR3 length: 15 amino acids.

The V and J genes are TRBV25-1 and TRBJ2-5; 9 bases fit TRBD2. Germline V CDR1 and CDR2: MGHDK, SYGVNS. The CDR3 totals 16 residues. The trim removed 3 bases at V and 5 bases at J, leaving 10 bases unmatched. In DNA form, the CDR3 reads TGTGCCAGCAGTGAGGGGAGACTAGCGGAGTGGGAGACCCAGTACTTC. Translated: CASSEGRLAEWETQYF.

V usage is TRBV11-2 and J usage is TRBJ2-2; tentatively, D is TRBD1 (5 bases). The CDR3 has 16 amino acids. Per germline, CDR1 SGHAT and CDR2 FQNNGV. The V gene lost 5 bases and the J gene lost 4 bases, with 17 bases spanning the gap. DNA for the CDR3: TGTGCCAGCAGCCTAGGGGCCGCGCCTTTCACCGGGGAGCTGTTTTTT. Protein product: CASSLGAAPFTGELFF.

CDR3 sequence: CASSPPSTPRGNTIYF. The CDR3 coding sequence is TGTGCCAGCTCACCACCGAGCACCCCGAGGGGAAACACCATATATTTT. V is TRBV18 and J is TRBJ1-3; D remains ambiguous. Per the germline V gene, CDR1 is KGHSH and CDR2 is LQKENI. Trimming removed 0 bases from V and 4 bases from J, with 13 bases in between. This CDR3 region has 16 residues.

This chain uses TRBV19 with TRBJ1-1, with D unresolved. Trimming took off 0 bases at V and 0 bases at J, with 8 bases between the two ends. CDR3 size: 15 residues. Germline-derived CDR1 and CDR2 are LNHDA and SQIVND (reference sequence). CDR3 sequence: CASSIEGSLNTEAFF. CDR3 coding DNA: TGTGCCAGTAGTATAGAGGGCAGTTTGAACACTGAAGCTTTCTTT.

The chain carries TRBV27 and TRBJ1-4; 7 bases match TRBD1. The CDR3 loop spans 16 amino acids. Germline assignment: CDR1 MNHEY and CDR2 SMNVEV (reference sequence). V shed 4 bases and J 4 bases; nucleotides not matched to a gene: 9. This chain's CDR3 is CASSSGLRGSNEKLFF. The CDR3 DNA is TGTGCCAGCAGTTCAGGCCTCAGGGGGAGTAATGAAAAACTGTTTTTT.

The chain has TRBV28 and TRBJ1-1; 12 positions match TRBD1. This CDR3 comprises 17 residues. J lost 2 bases, V lost 2 bases, and 6 bases had no gene match. CDR1 MDHEN and CDR2 SYDVKM come from the germline V gene. The DNA of the CDR3 is TGTGCCAGCAGTTTAAGGGGACAGGGGGCGAGAAACACTGAAGCTTTCTTT. Its protein product is CASSLRGQGARNTEAFF.

This chain connects TRBV5-1 to TRBJ1-3; D unclear. V shed 0 bases and J shed 1 base, with 8 bases lying between them. The CDR3 has 15 residues. Germline V lookup: CDR1 SGHRS, CDR2 YFSETQ. CDR3 in amino acids: CASSLVPGSGNTIYF. CDR3 in DNA: TGCGCCAGCAGCTTGGTGCCCGGGTCTGGAAACACCATATATTTT.

The chain carries TRBV10-1 and TRBJ1-1; D not resolved. The CDR3 sequence is 13 residues long. The V end was cut by 3 bases, the J end by 1 base, with 6 bases between. Looked up from germline, CDR1 is WNHNN and CDR2 is SYGVQD (reference sequence). The CDR3 is CASSDSGNTEAFF. The CDR3 nucleotides are TGCGCCAGCAGTGATTCGGGGAACACTGAAGCTTTCTTT.

This chain links TRBV28 with TRBJ2-4; 7 nucleotides line up with TRBD1. The CDR3 sequence is 14 residues long. The germline V gene has CDR1 MDHEN and CDR2 SYDVKM. The junction had 11 bases not matched to a gene; V was cut back by 7 bases and J by 8 bases. The CDR3 bases are TGTGCCAGCACTTCGACAGGGATGACGGACATTCAGTACTTC. Translating it yields CASTSTGMTDIQYF.

CDR3 DNA sequence: TGTGCCAGCAGCCCGGGACTCAGGCCTTCCGAGCAGTACTTC. Amino acid sequence: CASSPGLRPSEQYF. This rearrangement joins TRBV11-2 to TRBJ2-7; TRBD2 is a possible D gene (6 bases). V lost 5 bases and J 6 bases, leaving 17 bases between the germline ends. Germline V gene data show CDR1 as SGHAT and CDR2 as FQNNGV. The CDR3 is 14 amino acids.

The chain joins TRBV19 to TRBJ2-1, with 7 bases that match TRBD2. CDR1 is LNHDA and CDR2 is SQIVND in the germline V gene (reference sequence). This CDR3 is built from 14 residues. The trim removed 5 bases at V and 7 bases at J, leaving 8 bases unmatched. The CDR3 protein is CASSSRVRGNEQFF. In DNA form, the CDR3 reads TGTGCCAGTAGTTCCAGGGTGCGGGGGAATGAGCAGTTCTTC. The full variable domain, its missing parts supplied by reference TRBV19 and TRBJ2-1, is DGGITQSPKYLFRKEGQNVTLSCEQNLNHDAMYWYRQDPGQGLRLIYYSQIVNDFQKGDIAEGYSVSREKKESFPLTVTSAQKNPTAFYLCASSSRVRGNEQFFGPGTRLTVL.

This rearrangement joins TRBV12-3 or TRBV12-4 to TRBJ2-1; D is ambiguous. Trimming took off 3 bases at V and 6 bases at J, with 9 bases between the two ends. This CDR3 comprises 13 residues. The CDR3 bases are TGTGCCAGCAGTTTCGGTCCTACCAATGAGCAGTTCTTC. It encodes CASSFGPTNEQFF.

Points on this clone: The junction departs from the called germline gene at one end, perhaps through a read error. V is TRBV6-1 and J is TRBJ2-7, with 14 bases matching TRBD2. The germline CDR1 and CDR2 sequences are MNHNS and SASEGT. This CDR3 is built from 16 residues. The CDR3 loop reads CASSEGTSGRGYEQYF. The CDR3 DNA sequence: TGTGCCAGCAGCGAAGGGACTAGCGGGAGAGGCTACGAGCAGTACTTC.

The rearrangement uses TRBV6-5 and TRBJ1-5, with TRBD1 as a possible D gene (5 bases). CDR1 and CDR2 from the germline V gene are MNHEY and SVGAGI. V lost 0 bases, J lost 0 bases, and 9 bases lay in between. CDR3 length: 16 amino acids. In nucleotides, the CDR3 is TGTGCCAGCAGTTACTCGGGGGGGGATAGCAATCAGCCCCAGCATTTT. This codes for CASSYSGGDSNQPQHF.

The chain links TRBV11-2 to TRBJ1-6; D unclear. This CDR3 is built from 16 residues. The V end was cut by 0 bases, the J end by 10 bases, with 16 bases between. Germline V CDR1 and CDR2: SGHAT, FQNNGV. The CDR3 DNA follows: TGTGCCAGCAGCTTAGATCGGTCGGGGTTAGGGTCACCCCTCCACTTT. Its translation is CASSLDRSGLGSPLHF.

V and J are TRBV5-1 and TRBJ1-2; D is uncertain. This CDR3 has 14 residues. V was pared by 5 bases and J by 8 bases, with 19 bases between. Per germline, CDR1 SGHRS and CDR2 YFSETQ. The CDR3 spells CASRLAPGKTGYTF. The DNA for the CDR3 is TGCGCCAGCAGACTGGCCCCCGGGAAAACGGGCTACACCTTC.

The rearrangement joins TRBV27 to TRBJ1-1; D is uncertain. The V gene's germline CDR1 is MNHEY and CDR2 SMNVEV (reference sequence). This CDR3 comprises 14 residues. The V end lost 0 bases, the J end lost 4 bases, and 9 bases lay between the germline ends. The CDR3 reads CASSLSSVATEAFF. In nucleotides, the CDR3 is TGTGCCAGCAGTTTATCGTCCGTTGCCACTGAAGCTTTCTTT.

The CDR3 here is CASSEDRGANEKLFF. Here the CDR3 DNA reads TGTGCCAGCAGTGAGGACAGGGGCGCGAATGAAAAACTGTTTTTT. This rearrangement joins TRBV25-1 to TRBJ1-4; 9 nucleotides align to TRBD1. Germline CDR1 and CDR2: MGHDK and SYGVNS. V dropped 3 bases and J dropped 5; count of bases not matched to a gene: 4. The CDR3 consists of 15 residues.

This rearrangement joins TRBV19 to TRBJ1-2, with 9 bases identical to TRBD1. After removal of 10 bases from V and 5 bases from J, the junction contained 11 bases not matched to a gene. The CDR3 totals 14 residues. The V gene's germline CDR1 is LNHDA and CDR2 SQIVND (reference sequence). The CDR3 DNA sequence: TGTGCCACCCAATGGACAGGGGTCGCGTATGGCTACACCTTC. Its protein product is CATQWTGVAYGYTF.

This sequence joins TRBV24-1 and TRBJ1-4, with D hard to call. Trimming took 1 base from V and 8 from J, leaving 13 bases between them. Per germline, CDR1 KGHDR and CDR2 SFDVKD. This CDR3 is 15 amino acids long. The CDR3 bases are TGTGCCACCAGTGATTTAGGCAGGTCGGAGGAAAAACTGTTTTTT. Translation gives CATSDLGRSEEKLFF.